This entry concerns a single T cell receptor beta chain. Authors' methods: By means of reference gene primer amplification, nucleated cell counts were estimated. Sequencing was performed with immunoSEQ multiplex PCR; in TCRdb, only in-frame clones are kept and a portion is missing. That table gives V, J and clone size, and the DNA gave D and trimming. The sample shows nearly 100,000 clones, roughly four fifths of them seen only once. These data are taken from a study of blood T cell repertoires in COVID-19. For the study at large: Sites in the United States, Italy and Spain provided acute and convalescent COVID-19 samples. The cDNA or gDNA used as material had been derived from T cells, B-cell-depleted T cells, or PBMCs.

With V trimmed by 3 bases and J by 0 bases, 6 bases remained unmatched. The CDR3 has 18 amino acids. Germline loops: CDR1 SGHAT, CDR2 FQNNGV. The chain combines TRBV11-2 with TRBJ2-1, with TRBD1 matching over 12 bases. Sequencing was performed on peripheral blood. The receptor was isolated from a man between 65 and 85 years old with acute or convalescent COVID-19. DNA of the CDR3: TGTGCCAGCAGCTTCCGGGACAGGGGGCTGCCCTCCTACAATGAGCAGTTCTTC. Its protein product is CASSFRDRGLPSYNEQFF.